One and the same sample provided the 14 T cell receptor beta chains below, sequenced in a study of shared clonotypes between healthy human individuals. Only in-frame clones appear in the TCRdb table, and some are missing; sequencing was by immunoSEQ multiplex PCR. The table lists just under 95,000 clones, 60% to 75% of them singletons. The sample was memory CD8+ T cells sorted from blood. Described subset: CD45RO+ cells pooled with CCR7-negative TemRA cells. The source of these receptors is a young man in good health.

Ten or more counts support this clone. This chain links TRBV4-2 with TRBJ2-7; D uncertain. With 0 bases removed from V and 3 bases from J, the gap between germline ends came to 12 bases. The V gene's germline CDR1 is LGHNA and CDR2 YNFKEQ. CDR3 length: 15 residues. CDR3 nucleotide sequence: TGTGCCAGCAGCCAAGAGGAACCAGAGAACTACGAGCAGTACTTC. Protein product: CASSQEEPENYEQYF.

V usage is TRBV7-3 and J usage is TRBJ2-1; D is uncertain. This CDR3 is 13 amino acids long. The V gene's germline CDR1 is SGHTA and CDR2 FQGTGA. Deletions cut 5 bases from V and 10 bases from J, with 15 bases between. The CDR3 bases are TGTGCCAGCAGCCCAGAGGTATCTGGGGAGCAGTTCTTC. Translation: CASSPEVSGEQFF.

This clone has only a few counts. V gene TRBV7-8 combines with J gene TRBJ2-7; tentative D call: TRBD2 (5 bases). This CDR3 comprises 18 residues. The germline V gene has CDR1 SGHVS and CDR2 FQNEAQ. Trimming cost V 1 base and J 3 bases, with 22 bases left between them. The CDR3 protein is CASSLGAAPSRAIYEQYF. The CDR3 DNA follows: TGTGCCAGCAGCTTAGGGGCAGCCCCCTCGAGGGCAATCTACGAGCAGTACTTC.

The chain couples TRBV27 to TRBJ1-1; D call uncertain. The V gene lost 3 bases and the J gene lost 4 bases, with 9 bases spanning the gap. Germline CDR1 reads MNHEY; CDR2 reads SMNVEV (reference sequence). The length of the CDR3 is 13 residues. CDR3 nucleotide sequence: TGTGCCAGCAGTTTTGGAGAGAGCACTGAAGCTTTCTTT. This codes for CASSFGESTEAFF.

V and J are TRBV7-6 and TRBJ2-2, with 7 nucleotides matching TRBD2. The CDR3 has 16 residues. Germline loops: CDR1 SGHVS, CDR2 FNYEAQ. The V and J ends lost 6 bases and 2 bases, in that order; junction bases with no gene match: 9. CDR3 residues: CASSRGGDLNTGELFF. In DNA, the CDR3 is TGTGCCAGCAGTCGCGGGGGAGACCTTAACACCGGGGAGCTGTTTTTT.

This chain connects TRBV14 to TRBJ2-5; TRBD1 aligns across 8 bases. The J call is in doubt because the DNA end fits TRBJ2-7 better. Germline V gene lookup returns CDR1 SGHDN and CDR2 FVKESK. The length of the CDR3 is 15 residues. CDR3 nucleotide sequence: TGTGCCAGCAGCCAAGGGAGGGACAGGCGATACGAGCAGTACTTC. Its translation is CASSQGRDRRYEQYF.

This clone was detected once. The genes are TRBV19 and TRBJ2-6, with D possibly TRBD1 on 5 matching bases. Trimming stripped 5 bases from V and 4 bases from J, with 21 bases between. Looked up from germline, CDR1 is LNHDA and CDR2 is SQIVND (reference sequence). The CDR3 spans 18 residues. The CDR3 reads CASSSPLTVTDGANVLTF. The CDR3 DNA sequence: TGTGCCAGTAGTTCCCCGCTGACAGTGACGGACGGGGCCAACGTCCTGACTTTC.

For the CDR3, the DNA is TGTGCCAGCTCACCCCCGCAGGACGGAGCCCATGAAAAACTGTTTTTT. Encoded protein: CASSPPQDGAHEKLFF. This chain joins TRBV18 and TRBJ1-4; D is uncertain. Germline CDR1 is KGHSH and CDR2 is LQKENI. CDR3 length equals 16 residues. V lost 3 bases and J lost 6, with 17 bases in between.

The chain couples TRBV25-1 to TRBJ2-2; D perhaps matches TRBD2 (5 bases). From germline, CDR1 is MGHDK and CDR2 SYGVNS. The CDR3 is 15 amino acids. V lost 1 base and J 5 bases, leaving 11 bases between the germline ends. The CDR3 loop is CASSELATRTGELFF. Here the CDR3 DNA reads TGTGCCAGCAGTGAATTAGCGACGAGGACCGGGGAGCTGTTTTTT.

The CDR3 is CASRPGTSGSHEQFF. The DNA for the CDR3 is TGTGCCAGCAGACCTGGGACTAGCGGGAGCCATGAGCAGTTCTTC. The rearrangement uses TRBV27 and TRBJ2-1; 14 bases are shared with TRBD2. This CDR3 is 15 amino acids long. The germline V gene has CDR1 MNHEY and CDR2 SMNVEV (reference sequence). V lost 6 bases to trimming and J lost 8 bases; unmatched junction nucleotides: 6.

The V and J genes are TRBV6-5 and TRBJ2-1; either TRBD1 or TRBD2 may supply D (6 bases each). CDR1 and CDR2 (germline): MNHEY, SVGAGI. The CDR3 spans 15 residues. V was shortened by 7 bases and J by 2 bases, with 15 bases between the two germline ends. The CDR3 DNA reads TGTGCCAGCAAGAAAAGGGGGGACCCCTACAATGAGCAGTTCTTC. This gives the protein CASKKRGDPYNEQFF.

This rearrangement joins TRBV27 to TRBJ2-5, with 7 bases fitting TRBD1. Germline-derived CDR1 and CDR2 are MNHEY and SMNVEV (reference sequence). The CDR3 contains 14 residues. Losses at the gene ends were 4 bases for V and 4 bases for J; bases not matched to a gene: 6. The CDR3 spells CASSYRRDRETQYF. The CDR3 DNA is TGTGCCAGCAGTTACCGCCGGGACAGAGAGACCCAGTACTTC.

The rearrangement links TRBV29-1 to TRBJ1-2; D uncertain. The CDR3 runs 13 residues. V was trimmed by 6 bases and J by 2 bases, leaving 13 bases between them. Germline V gives CDR1 SQVTM, CDR2 ANQGSEA. DNA of the CDR3: TGCAGCGTACTGAAGGAGGAAAACTATGGCTACACCTTC. Its translation: CSVLKEENYGYTF.

The V call is TRBV19, the J call TRBJ2-7, with D tentatively TRBD1 or TRBD2 (5 bases each). In germline, CDR1 is LNHDA, CDR2 SQIVND (reference sequence). Trimming stripped 3 bases from V and 4 bases from J, with 13 bases between. The CDR3 length is 14 residues. The CDR3 DNA is TGTGCCAGTAGTATTGCCAGAGGGACGTACGAGCAGTACTTC. Its translation: CASSIARGTYEQYF.